Detailed here is one T cell receptor (beta chain). Its specific antigen is unknown. Base qualities are not provided; no much larger clone lies one nucleotide away. These data come from a study of human T cells and chemical hapten exposure (dated by TCRdb to about 2021). About the investigation overall: Libraries were pooled for sequencing, and per-sample TCR yields varied mainly because of small differences in library volumes within the pool. The study tracked peripheral blood TCR repertoire changes in vivo during primary and secondary sensitization to the hapten diphenylcyclopropenone (DPC) in alopecia patients. Each blood RNA sample was used to sequence both TCR alpha and TCR beta chains. The study at large found these results: DPC sensitization did not change how many TCRs were above 1 in 1000 frequency, and no evidence was found of alterations in global repertoire structure. After repeated subsampling, the strength of the expansion versus patch-test correlation and the threshold at which it became significant changed.

Unfractionated whole blood was collected in Tempus Blood RNA tubes, and total RNA was extracted from that blood. As TCR sequencing controls, four or five healthy volunteers were used, with blood taken at day 0, 2 weeks and 6 weeks. Library creation used 5' RACE. TCRdb records Illumina MiSeq as the sequencer. During library preparation, unique molecular identifiers were attached to individual cDNA molecules so that TCRs could be counted quantitatively and reproducibly. In the original analysis: Samples had a median of about 90,000 TCRs, with a range from roughly 20,000 to 690,600. V, J and CDR3 annotation of the TCR reads was carried out using the Decombinator software suite. Every sample was subsampled to the same number of TCRs (28,000) for the PS versus PT1 abundance plots. Expanded TCRs were defined as absent before sensitization and observed at least eight times at the 2-week time point. TCRdb's own reprocessing of the public reads used fastp at Q25 and MiXCR and kept productive beta chains. Here each entry gathers all rows of one CDR3 protein and keeps the most common genes and DNA. TCRdb's processing, not the study's, gives the V and J calls here. The sample table shows some 78,000 distinct CDR3 sequences, and 7.7% are seen once. Jointly, the top ten make up approximately 2.5% of the sample.

In the germline V gene, CDR1 corresponds to SGHDT and CDR2 to YYEEEE. From the cysteine up to the phenylalanine, the CDR3 has a length of 18 residues. The retained sequence is limited to the CDR3, 54 bases, with the frame set at the first base. V loses 3 bases, J loses 7 bases, and the germline ends lie 26 bases apart. The chain employs TRBV5-6 and TRBJ2-1; the D gene is tentatively TRBD1 or TRBD2, each matching 6 bases. The sequence was collected from a male donor in good health. CDR3 reads: CASSSGVGGQGRRNEQFF. The DNA is as follows: TGTGCCAGCAGCTCGGGTGTTGGTGGGCAGGGGAGGAGGAATGAGCAGTTCTTC.